These 31 T cell receptor beta chains originate from one sample sequenced in a study of shared clonotypes between healthy human individuals. Method: immunoSEQ multiplex PCR; TCRdb's copy keeps in-frame clones and lacks some. In the table there are about 490,000 clones, roughly 80% of which are singletons. The sample taken for sequencing was PBMCs. These receptor sequences come from a woman in her thirties or forties in good health. Some clones in this sample may be carry-over from other donors' samples.

Comment on this clone: This is likely an artifact of a read error, given a far larger clone one base away. The rearrangement uses TRBV10-3 and TRBJ2-7; D not certain. CDR1 ENHRY and CDR2 SYGVKD come from the germline V gene. CDR3 size: 15 residues. Deletions cut 11 bases from V and 0 bases from J, with 20 bases between. The CDR3 DNA follows: TGTGCCTCCCGTGATGGAGAAGGGTCCTCCTACGAGCAGTACTTC. Amino acid sequence: CASRDGEGSSYEQYF.

This clone has ten or more counts. The V and J genes are TRBV10-3 and TRBJ2-7, with D possibly matching TRBD1 (5 bases). CDR1 and CDR2 from the germline V gene are ENHRY and SYGVKD. The V gene lost 4 bases and the J gene lost 4 bases, with 8 bases spanning the gap. The CDR3 is 12 residues long. The CDR3 bases are TGTGCCATCAGTGGGCAGGGTTACGAGCAGTACTTC. Amino acids: CAISGQGYEQYF.

The V and J genes are TRBV15 and TRBJ1-5; tentatively, D is TRBD1 (6 bases). The CDR3 totals 16 residues. The germline V gene has CDR1 LNHNV and CDR2 YYDKDF (reference sequence). The V end was cut by 1 base, the J end by 6 bases, with 16 bases between. The CDR3 DNA sequence: TGTGCCACCAGCAGAGTACGGGGGGCTTCCAGTCAGCCCCAGCATTTT. This translates into CATSRVRGASSQPQHF.

The chain is built from TRBV11-2 and TRBJ2-2; D might be TRBD2 (5 bases). V gave up 5 bases and J gave up 5 bases, with 12 bases separating them. The length of the CDR3 is 14 residues. Germline V CDR1 and CDR2: SGHAT, FQNNGV. CDR3 sequence (DNA): TGTGCCAGCAGCCCCGTCGGGGTGACCGGGGAGCTGTTTTTT. Translating gives CASSPVGVTGELFF.

The V and J genes are TRBV27 and TRBJ1-1, with 8 bases matching TRBD1. The CDR3 consists of 15 residues. V gave up 5 bases and J gave up 3 bases; unmatched junction bases: 8. Germline CDR1 is MNHEY and CDR2 is SMNVEV (reference sequence). The CDR3 DNA sequence: TGTGCCAGCAGTACGTACAGGGGGGCGGACACTGAAGCTTTCTTT. This sequence encodes CASSTYRGADTEAFF.

The V and J genes are TRBV10-3 and TRBJ1-1; possibly TRBD1 for D (5 bases). The V end lost 7 bases, the J end lost 0 bases, and 9 bases lay between the germline ends. Germline-derived CDR1 and CDR2 are ENHRY and SYGVKD. This CDR3 is 13 amino acids long. The CDR3 region is CAINQGVNTEAFF. CDR3 sequence (DNA): TGTGCCATCAACCAGGGAGTGAACACTGAAGCTTTCTTT.

The chain joins TRBV28 to TRBJ2-1, with 8 bases aligning to TRBD1. From germline, CDR1 is MDHEN and CDR2 SYDVKM. With V trimmed by 6 bases and J by 0 bases, 4 bases remained unmatched. CDR3 length: 15 residues. This chain's CDR3 is CASSRQGSSYNEQFF. CDR3 bases: TGTGCCAGCAGCCGACAGGGGAGCTCCTACAATGAGCAGTTCTTC.

The chain carries TRBV29-1 and TRBJ1-3; D is uncertain. The CDR3 consists of 14 residues. CDR1 SQVTM and CDR2 ANQGSEA come from the germline V gene. Trimming left V 7 bases short and J 2 bases short, with 15 bases between. CDR3 nucleotide sequence: TGCAGCGCCTGGACGGGAGGGACTGGAAACACCATATATTTT. This codes for CSAWTGGTGNTIYF.

The V and J genes are TRBV6-5 and TRBJ2-2, with TRBD2 matching over 10 bases. The length of the CDR3 is 15 residues. V was pared by 7 bases and J by 1 base, with 3 bases of the junction left unmatched. CDR1 and CDR2 from the germline V gene are MNHEY and SVGAGI. CDR3 loop: CASKLAGLNTGELFF. The CDR3 nucleotides read TGTGCCAGCAAACTAGCGGGATTGAACACCGGGGAGCTGTTTTTT.

This rearrangement joins TRBV10-2 to TRBJ2-7; TRBD2 agrees at 8 bases. The CDR3 is 14 residues long. The germline V gene encodes CDR1 WSHSY and CDR2 SAAADI. V was clipped by 5 bases and J by 0 bases; unmatched bases: 3. The CDR3 region is CASSPSGRSYEQYF. The CDR3 bases are TGCGCCAGCAGTCCTAGCGGGCGCTCCTACGAGCAGTACTTC.

The chain has TRBV27 and TRBJ1-3; 8 bases line up with TRBD1. The V segment lost 4 bases and the J segment 4 bases; nucleotides outside the gene matches: 0. The CDR3 is 13 amino acids. Per germline, CDR1 MNHEY and CDR2 SMNVEV (reference sequence). CDR3 sequence: CASSWDRGNTIYF. DNA of the CDR3: TGTGCCAGCAGTTGGGACAGGGGAAACACCATATATTTT.

This chain links TRBV27 with TRBJ2-3, with 12 bases fitting TRBD2. Trimming cost V 0 bases and J 10 bases; bases outside gene matches: 5. CDR1 and CDR2 (germline): MNHEY, SMNVEV (reference sequence). The CDR3 length is 15 residues. CDR3 nucleotides: TGTGCCAGCAGTTTATCGCTAGCGGGGGGGTTGTCGCAGTATTTT. It is translated as CASSLSLAGGLSQYF.

Turning to this clone: A read error is likely here: a far larger clone is one base away. The CDR3 loop reads CASSIGTGDDYGYTF. In nucleotides, the CDR3 is TGTGCCAGTAGTATAGGGACAGGGGACGACTATGGCTACACCTTC. The rearrangement joins TRBV19 to TRBJ1-2; 9 bases line up with TRBD1. This CDR3 has 15 amino acids. Germline CDR1 is LNHDA and CDR2 is SQIVND (reference sequence). V shed 1 base, J shed 3 bases, and the junction held 3 bases outside the gene matches.

This chain joins TRBV25-1 and TRBJ2-2; D possibly corresponds to TRBD2 (5 bases). Germline lookup yields CDR1 MGHDK and CDR2 SYGVNS. This CDR3 has 16 residues. With 1 base removed from V and 0 bases from J, the gap between germline ends came to 9 bases. The CDR3 sequence: CASSEWFSANTGELFF. Here the CDR3 DNA reads TGTGCCAGCAGTGAATGGTTTAGCGCGAACACCGGGGAGCTGTTTTTT.

The chain recombines TRBV15 with TRBJ2-7, with D unresolved. The CDR3 totals 13 residues. The V and J ends lost 1 base and 2 bases respectively, with 6 bases between them. Germline V gene sequence: CDR1 LNHNV, CDR2 YYDKDF (reference sequence). CDR3 residues: CATSRAITYEQYF. The DNA of the CDR3 is TGTGCCACCAGCAGAGCAATTACCTACGAGCAGTACTTC.

The chain uses TRBV5-1 and TRBJ1-3; TRBD1 aligns across 12 bases. This CDR3 comprises 14 residues. Germline CDR1 and CDR2: SGHRS and YFSETQ. V shed 5 bases, J shed 8 bases, and the junction held 5 bases outside the gene matches. The CDR3 nucleotides read TGCGCCAGCAGTTGGGGACAGGGGGCTGACACCATATATTTT. Residues: CASSWGQGADTIYF.

Notes on this clone: With only one base between it and a far larger clone, this is likely a read error. V gene TRBV25-1 combines with J gene TRBJ1-2, with a tentative D call TRBD1 (6 bases). The CDR3 has 14 amino acids. CDR1 and CDR2 (germline): MGHDK, SYGVNS. Deletions cut 6 bases from V and 6 bases from J, with 17 bases between. CDR3 coding DNA: TGTGCCAGCAGCCTCGACAGGCCTTGGGATGGCTACACCTTC. Encoded protein: CASSLDRPWDGYTF.

About this clone itself: A read error is likely here: a far larger clone is one base away. The V call is TRBV18, the J call TRBJ1-5; no definite D call. The CDR3 is 11 residues long. Trimming shortened V by 7 bases and J by 6 bases, and 7 bases separated the two germline ends. Germline V gene data show CDR1 as KGHSH and CDR2 as LQKENI. The CDR3 loop reads CASLPIQPQHF. CDR3 nucleotide sequence: TGTGCCAGCTTACCGATTCAGCCCCAGCATTTT.

The V and J genes are TRBV6-9 and TRBJ1-1; D gene ambiguous. This CDR3 has 11 amino acids. Trimming took off 8 bases at V and 4 bases at J, with 8 bases between the two ends. Germline lookup yields CDR1 MNHGY and CDR2 SVAAGI. The CDR3 is CASDVGTEAFF. The CDR3 bases are TGTGCCAGCGACGTGGGCACTGAAGCTTTCTTT.

J is TRBJ2-5 and V is TRBV7-6; 10 positions match TRBD2. This CDR3 is 16 amino acids long. Germline trimming cut 0 bases from V and 0 bases from J; bases unmatched to any gene: 1. Germline assignment: CDR1 SGHVS and CDR2 FNYEAQ. CDR3 residues: CASSLAGLANQETQYF. The CDR3 DNA reads as TGTGCCAGCAGCTTAGCGGGACTAGCGAACCAAGAGACCCAGTACTTC.

The rearrangement joins TRBV27 to TRBJ2-1; a possible D gene is TRBD1 (6 bases). Deletions cut 2 bases from V and 4 bases from J, with 15 bases between. Germline loops: CDR1 MNHEY, CDR2 SMNVEV (reference sequence). The CDR3 runs 16 residues. CDR3: CASSLTSRGNYNEQFF. The CDR3 DNA follows: TGTGCCAGCAGTTTAACATCCAGGGGTAATTACAATGAGCAGTTCTTC.

The table lists this clone with a count of one. The CDR3: CASSWTTSSYNEQFF. In DNA form, the CDR3 reads TGCGCCAGCAGCTGGACAACGAGCTCCTACAATGAGCAGTTCTTC. The genes are TRBV5-1 and TRBJ2-1; D perhaps matches TRBD1 (5 bases). The CDR3 covers 15 residues. Per the germline V gene, CDR1 is SGHRS and CDR2 is YFSETQ. The V and J ends lost 3 bases and 0 bases respectively, with 10 bases between them.

Concerning this clone: A far larger clone is just one base off, so this is likely a read error. The chain links TRBV10-3 to TRBJ1-5, with 10 bases aligning to TRBD1. The CDR3 runs 17 residues. Germline loops: CDR1 ENHRY, CDR2 SYGVKD. CDR3 bases: TGTGCCGTCAGTGAGTCGGTGATGGGACAGGGGTATCAGCCCCAGCATTTT. Amino acid sequence: CAVSESVMGQGYQPQHF.

As to this clone: An end of the junction differs from the germline gene, which may be a read error. The genes are TRBV6-5 and TRBJ2-1; 7 bases align to TRBD2. Germline V gene data show CDR1 as MNHEY and CDR2 as SVGAGI. This CDR3 is 14 amino acids long. The CDR3 nucleotides read TGTGCCAGCAGTGACTCGCGGGAGAGCAATGAGCAGTTCTTC. Translating it yields CASSDSRESNEQFF.

The rearrangement links TRBV6-1 to TRBJ1-2; D ambiguous. The germline V and J ends were trimmed by 8 bases and 2 bases, with 3 bases remaining between them. Germline V CDR1 and CDR2: MNHNS, SASEGT. The CDR3 extends over 10 amino acids. The CDR3 reads CASLNYGYTF. In DNA, the CDR3 is TGTGCCAGCCTGAACTATGGCTACACCTTC.

The chain employs TRBV2 and TRBJ1-5; 9 nucleotides line up with TRBD1. The CDR3 is made up of 15 amino acids. V was clipped by 7 bases and J by 5 bases; unmatched bases: 9. Germline V gene lookup returns CDR1 SNHLY and CDR2 FYNNEI. The CDR3 loop reads CASTGQGLTYQPQHF. CDR3 nucleotide sequence: TGTGCCAGCACGGGACAGGGTTTAACTTATCAGCCCCAGCATTTT.

The chain joins TRBV7-2 to TRBJ2-6; D remains ambiguous. The V gene lost 4 bases and the J gene lost 2 bases, with 0 bases spanning the gap. CDR1 and CDR2 from the germline V gene are SGHTA and FQGNSA. The CDR3 extends over 12 amino acids. The CDR3 reads CASSSGANVLTF. The CDR3 DNA reads TGTGCCAGCAGCTCTGGGGCCAACGTCCTGACTTTC.

The V gene is TRBV29-1, the J gene TRBJ2-7, with a possible D match to TRBD1 (6 bases). The V gene lost 1 base and the J gene lost 8 bases, with 15 bases spanning the gap. This CDR3 has 13 amino acids. Germline V lookup: CDR1 SQVTM, CDR2 ANQGSEA. The DNA of the CDR3 is TGCAGCGTTGAAGCACAGGGTACCGGCAAGCAGTACTTC. Encoded protein: CSVEAQGTGKQYF.

A remark on this clone: A far larger clone is only one base removed, so a read error is likely. Other nucleotide sequences in the sample specify the same CDR3. This chain joins TRBV9 and TRBJ2-5; perhaps TRBD1 as D (5 bases). Trimming removed 2 bases at V and 2 bases at J, with 10 bases between. The CDR3 sequence is 14 residues long. The germline CDR1 and CDR2 sequences are SGDLS and YYNGEE. The CDR3 bases are TGTGCCAGCAGCGTCGACAGAACGCAAGAGACCCAGTACTTC. It is translated as CASSVDRTQETQYF.

The genes are TRBV2 and TRBJ2-5, with D perhaps TRBD1 (6 bases). Per the germline V gene, CDR1 is SNHLY and CDR2 is FYNNEI. The CDR3 contains 12 residues. This CDR3 is CASAQGLGTQYF. CDR3 nucleotide sequence: TGTGCTTCCGCACAGGGCTTGGGGACCCAGTACTTC.

The chain has TRBV7-2 and TRBJ2-5; no definite D call. The CDR3 runs to 12 residues. The germline V gene has CDR1 SGHTA and CDR2 FQGNSA. V was trimmed by 6 bases and J by 7 bases, leaving 12 bases between them. CDR3 nucleotides: TGTGCCAGCAGTCCCATCCTGAGGACCCAGTACTTC. Its translation: CASSPILRTQYF. Complete variable domain (other parts from reference TRBV7-2 and TRBJ2-5): GAGVSQSPSNKVTEKGKDVELRCDPISGHTALYWYRQSLGQGLEFLIYFQGNSAPDKSGLPSDRFSAERTGGSVSTLTIQRTQQEDSAVYLCASSPILRTQYFGPGTRLLVL.